The clone carrying this TCR beta chain showed up many times. Its cognate antigen is unknown. The CDR3 length is 11 residues. The V gene end was trimmed by 5 bases and the J gene end by 6 bases; junction bases not matched to a gene: 0. This sample was taken from a study of T cell repertoires in cytomegalovirus infection. Study details: TCR beta signatures that were public indicated CMV infection and matching HLA type.

Each CDR3 protein is one row after TCRdb ran MiXCR on the reads. Of some 300,000 distinct CDR3 sequences listed, about 9.2% are singletons. Findings and limits, study-wide: The ex vivo response was dominated by HLA-C-restricted CMV-specific TCR beta clonotypes. Based on cumulative public TCR beta family frequency, carriers of CMV plus the relevant HLA were identified.

The rearrangement links TRBV12-3 or TRBV12-4 to TRBJ1-1; 7 positions agree with TRBD1. What was sequenced was PBMCs. This receptor was identified in a human donor in good health (CMV status not recorded). Some clones in this sample may be carry-over from other donors' samples. This chain's CDR3 is CASSRGPEAFF. The CDR3 nucleotides read TGTGCCAGCAGTAGGGGGCCTGAAGCTTTCTTT.